Reported below is one T cell receptor (beta chain). The antigen is unknown. Terminally differentiated effector memory CD45RA+ cells were excluded by CCR7 positive selection of CD45RO-negative cells. Recent acute infections and vaccinations were absent in the healthy HIV-negative adult donors. The record originates from a study of shared clonotypes between healthy human individuals. Sequencing was performed with immunoSEQ multiplex PCR; in TCRdb, only in-frame clones are kept and a portion is missing. The sample yields around 2.1 million clones, about 92% seen once. Germline CDR1 reads MNHEY; CDR2 reads SMNVEV (reference sequence). The CDR3 sequence is 15 residues long. Germline trimming cut 7 bases from V and 6 bases from J; bases unmatched to any gene: 10. General study findings and limits: Approximately 5.1% was the fraction of naive CD4 clonotypes found shared across four donors. Naive subsets typically showed greater estimated richness than memory subsets.

This rearrangement joins TRBV27 to TRBJ2-3, with 10 bases identical to TRBD2. The source material was naive CD8+ T cells from PBMCs. This sequence was found in a man aged 18 to 30 in good health. Some clones in this sample may be carry-over from other donors' samples. The CDR3 DNA reads as TGTGCCAGCAAACTTAGCGGGAGGTCGGGTGATACGCAGTATTTT. Translation: CASKLSGRSGDTQYF.